This TCR beta chain was retrieved from a study of pediatric ulcerative colitis. Whole-study findings and limits: Total lymphocyte DNA, not sorted subsets, was the template. Compared with controls, ulcerative colitis showed greater blood-rectum clone sharing. In rectum, acute severe colitis had expanded clones and less diversity.

Data came from immunoSEQ multiplex PCR; TCRdb stores just in-frame clones and leaves some out. The sample holds 65,000 or so clones, about 90% seen once. As regards this clone: Its specificity is not known.

The diagnostic colonoscopy in ulcerative colitis patients preceded any immunosuppressive treatment. Germline CDR1 and CDR2: MNHEY and SVGAGI. The CDR3 spans 11 residues. V was shortened by 5 bases and J by 11 bases, with 12 bases between the two germline ends. Sequencing used blood. The rearrangement links TRBV6-5 to TRBJ1-1; D may be TRBD1 (6 bases). The clonotype comes from a boy between 10 and 17 years old with severe ulcerative colitis. CDR3 protein: CASSPGAGAFF. Here the CDR3 DNA reads TGTGCCAGCAGTCCGGGGGCCGGGGCTTTCTTT.